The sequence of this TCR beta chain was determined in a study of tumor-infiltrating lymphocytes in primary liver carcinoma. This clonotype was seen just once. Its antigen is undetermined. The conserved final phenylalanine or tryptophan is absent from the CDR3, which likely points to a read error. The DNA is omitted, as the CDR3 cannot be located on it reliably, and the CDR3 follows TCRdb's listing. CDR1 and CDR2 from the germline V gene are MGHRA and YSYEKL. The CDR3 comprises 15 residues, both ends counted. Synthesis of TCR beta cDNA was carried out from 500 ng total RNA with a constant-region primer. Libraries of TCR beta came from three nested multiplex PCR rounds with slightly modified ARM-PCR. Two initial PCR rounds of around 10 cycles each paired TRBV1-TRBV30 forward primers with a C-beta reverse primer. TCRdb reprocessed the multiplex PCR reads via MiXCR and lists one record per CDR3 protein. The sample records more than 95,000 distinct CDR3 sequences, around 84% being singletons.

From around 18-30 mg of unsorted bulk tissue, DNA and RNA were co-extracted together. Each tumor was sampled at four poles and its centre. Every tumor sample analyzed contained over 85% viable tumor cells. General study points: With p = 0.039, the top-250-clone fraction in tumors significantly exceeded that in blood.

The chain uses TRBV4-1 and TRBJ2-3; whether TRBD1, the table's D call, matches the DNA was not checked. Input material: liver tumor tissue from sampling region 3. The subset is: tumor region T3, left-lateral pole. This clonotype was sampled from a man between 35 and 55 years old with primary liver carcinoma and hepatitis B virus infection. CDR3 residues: CASSQSGQGADTHYS.